This T cell receptor beta chain was documented in a study of early T cells in non-severe SARS-CoV-2 infection. The protocol attached unique molecular identifiers to individual cDNA molecules. TCRdb fed the 5' RACE reads into MiXCR, producing one record per CDR3 protein. In the table there are 55,000 to 80,000 distinct CDR3 sequences, about an eighth of which are singletons. Germline trimming cut 6 bases from V and 2 bases from J; bases unmatched to any gene: 9. This CDR3 spans 16 amino acids. Germline V gene data show CDR1 as MNHEY and CDR2 as SVGAGI. The sequence was collected from an adult who was a healthcare worker with PCR-confirmed SARS-CoV-2 infection or an uninfected control (not recorded which). Sequencing was performed on whole blood, taken at baseline. The genes are TRBV6-5 and TRBJ2-2; 7 bases are shared with TRBD2. Here the CDR3 reads CASSHWGGTNTGELFF. DNA of the CDR3: TGTGCCAGCAGCCACTGGGGAGGGACTAACACCGGGGAGCTGTTTTTT.